The T cell receptor beta chain under discussion was sequenced for a study of human T cells and chemical hapten exposure (dated by TCRdb to the early 2020s). The study in broad terms: For sensitization, 2% DPC in acetone was applied to a roughly 2 cm by roughly 2 cm area of upper inner arm skin. For TCR sequencing, blood came from 25 to 35 alopecia patients at anywhere from one to four time points (pre-sensitization, 2, 6 and 24 weeks). Throughout the approximately 25-week study period, patients were also given weekly therapeutic DPC doses on the scalp. Alopecia areata with under or over 50% scalp involvement, alopecia totalis and alopecia universalis were represented in the patient cohort, which was mostly female. This study followed changes in the peripheral blood TCR repertoire in vivo during primary and secondary sensitization of alopecia patients to the hapten diphenylcyclopropenone (DPC). Patch testing was performed on the upper back with Finn chambers containing 0.01% DPC, and the patch tests were scored after 6 days according to International Contact Dermatitis Research Group standards. Blood samples were taken from patients before sensitization (week 0) and at 2, 6 and about 24 weeks after DPC sensitization. Libraries were combined into a pool for sequencing, and differences in TCR yield between samples came mainly from small differences in library volumes within the pool.

In regard to this clonotype: Its target antigen remains unknown. Base-call qualities are not available, and no considerably larger clone is one nucleotide away.

Trimming takes 5 bases off V and 5 bases off J; junction bases not matched to a gene: 3. The germline V gene (reference sequence) gives CDR1 as MNHEY and CDR2 as SMNVEV. The cysteine opens and the phenylalanine closes a CDR3 of 14 amino acids. Only the CDR3 part of the read is kept: 42 bases, read in frame from the first base. The study at large found these results: Compared with pre-sensitization or healthy control sets, expanded TCRs formed significantly more large CDR3 similarity clusters, which is consistent with antigen-driven responses. After repeated subsampling, changes were observed in the strength of the expansion versus patch-test correlation and in the threshold at which the correlation became significant. Patch test score was positively correlated with the number of PT1 expanded TCRs, with significance at thresholds 8, 16 and 32 but not at 4. Alopecia, a presumed autoimmune disease, was present in all patients, so the immune response of the patients might differ from that of healthy individuals. No change with DPC sensitization was found in the number of TCRs above 1 in 1000 frequency, and no evidence of global repertoire structure alterations was found.

Reading the label with the study, this specimen's time point is: pre-sensitization, week 0. The intended sense of this specimen's treatment or condition label: therapeutic diphenylcyclopropenone sensitization with weekly scalp DPC. At every patch-test visit, the blood draw took place before the patch test was put on. To be eligible, patients had to be aged 18 to 70, diagnosed with alopecia and judged suitable for DPC therapy, while pregnant patients were excluded. Total RNA was isolated from unfractionated whole blood collected in Tempus Blood RNA tubes. Library creation used RACE. The run used a NextSeq 500. Library preparation attached unique molecular identifiers to individual cDNA molecules for quantitative, reproducible TCR counting. For every blood RNA sample, sequencing covered both the TCR alpha and TCR beta chains. The source study handled its data this way. Samples had a median of about 90,000 TCRs, with a range from about 20,000 to 690,600. V, J and CDR3 annotation of the TCR reads was carried out using the Decombinator software suite. For the PS versus PT1 abundance plots, all samples were subsampled to the same number of TCRs (28,000). Expanded TCRs were defined as absent before sensitization and observed at least eight times at the 2-week time point. TCRdb reanalyzed the raw reads on its own, using fastp at Q25 for trimming and MiXCR for clone calling, and kept in-frame beta chains. Every entry covers one CDR3 protein and lists the most common genes and DNA from its rows. TCRdb's processing, not the authors' own work, is the source of the V and J calls. This sample comprises about 80,000 distinct CDR3 sequences, approximately 15% of them detected only once. The ten biggest clones cover approximately 4.6% of the sample.

The sample here was whole blood, taken in connection with sensitization to the hapten diphenylcyclopropenone (DPC). The rearranged segments are TRBV27 and TRBJ1-6; TRBD1 lines up with 7 middle nucleotides. The origin of this receptor is a woman aged 45 to 65 with alopecia areata. Some clones in this sample may be carry-over from other donors' samples. The DNA sequence is as follows: TGTGCCAGCAGTCCCAGGGGGAATAATTCACCCCTCCACTTT. It is translated as CASSPRGNNSPLHF.